This TCR beta chain was sequenced in a study of T cell responses to AZD1222 COVID-19 vaccine. On the study more broadly: Second doses were pooled across both intervals (about 4 or about 12 weeks).

TCRdb's table, derived via immunoSEQ multiplex PCR, lists solely in-frame clones and lacks some. Of fewer than 120,000 clones in the sample, around 90% were seen once. Losses at the gene ends were 4 bases for V and 6 bases for J; bases not matched to a gene: 4. This CDR3 comprises 13 residues. CDR1 is SGHNT, CDR2 YYREEE, per germline (reference sequence). With respect to this clone: The target antigen is unknown.

Overall study results and limits: Close to half of spike-specific TCRs reportedly recognize unmutated variant regions.

Source: peripheral blood, taken on day 0 of AZD1222 vaccination. The chain combines TRBV5-4 with TRBJ2-7; 10 positions agree with TRBD1. This clonotype was sampled from an adult in good health. The DNA of the CDR3 is TGTGCCAGCAGCCCCGGGACAGGGGTCGAGCAGTACTTC. This encodes CASSPGTGVEQYF.